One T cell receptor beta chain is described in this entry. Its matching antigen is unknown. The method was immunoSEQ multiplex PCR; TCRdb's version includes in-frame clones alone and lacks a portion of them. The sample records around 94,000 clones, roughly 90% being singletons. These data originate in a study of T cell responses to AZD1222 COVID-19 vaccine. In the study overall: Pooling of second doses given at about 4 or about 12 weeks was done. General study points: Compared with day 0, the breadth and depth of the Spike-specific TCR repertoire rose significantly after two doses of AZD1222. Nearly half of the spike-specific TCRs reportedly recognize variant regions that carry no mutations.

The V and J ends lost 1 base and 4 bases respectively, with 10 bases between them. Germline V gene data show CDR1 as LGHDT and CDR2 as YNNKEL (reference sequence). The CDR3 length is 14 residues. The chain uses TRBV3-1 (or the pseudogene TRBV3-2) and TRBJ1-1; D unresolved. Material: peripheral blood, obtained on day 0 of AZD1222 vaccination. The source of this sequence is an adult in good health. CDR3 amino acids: CASSQVTEATEAFF. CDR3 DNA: TGTGCCAGCAGCCAAGTCACGGAGGCCACTGAAGCTTTCTTT.